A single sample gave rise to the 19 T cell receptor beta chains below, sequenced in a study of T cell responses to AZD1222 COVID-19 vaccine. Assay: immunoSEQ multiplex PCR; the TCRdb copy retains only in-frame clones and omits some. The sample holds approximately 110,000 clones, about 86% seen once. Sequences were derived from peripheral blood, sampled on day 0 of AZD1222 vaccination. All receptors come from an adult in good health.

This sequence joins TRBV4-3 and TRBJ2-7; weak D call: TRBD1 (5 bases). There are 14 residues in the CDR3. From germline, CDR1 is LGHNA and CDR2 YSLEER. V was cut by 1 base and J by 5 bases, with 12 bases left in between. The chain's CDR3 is CASSQGNTGDEQYF. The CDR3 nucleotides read TGCGCCAGCAGCCAAGGTAATACAGGCGACGAGCAGTACTTC.

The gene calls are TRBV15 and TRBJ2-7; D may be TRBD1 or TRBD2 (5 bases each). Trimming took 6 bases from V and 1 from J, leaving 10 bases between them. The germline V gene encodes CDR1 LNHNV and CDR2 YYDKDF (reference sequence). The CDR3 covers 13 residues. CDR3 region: CATRRDGSYEQYF. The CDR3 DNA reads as TGTGCCACCAGAAGGGACGGATCCTACGAGCAGTACTTC.

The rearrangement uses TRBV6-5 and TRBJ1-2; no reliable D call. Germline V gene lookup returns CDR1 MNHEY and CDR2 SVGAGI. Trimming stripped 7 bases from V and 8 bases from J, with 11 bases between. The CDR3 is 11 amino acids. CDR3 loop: CASTTSGGYTF. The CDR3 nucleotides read TGTGCCAGCACTACCTCGGGAGGCTACACCTTC.

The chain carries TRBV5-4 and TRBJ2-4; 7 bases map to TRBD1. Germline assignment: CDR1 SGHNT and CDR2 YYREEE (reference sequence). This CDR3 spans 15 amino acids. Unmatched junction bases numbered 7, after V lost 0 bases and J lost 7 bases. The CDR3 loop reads CASSLGEQGMNIQYF. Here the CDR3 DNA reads TGTGCCAGCAGCTTGGGGGAACAGGGGATGAACATTCAGTACTTC.

CDR3 coding DNA: TGTGCCAGCAGCTGGGACTCTGGAAACACCATATATTTT. Translated: CASSWDSGNTIYF. J is TRBJ1-3 and V is TRBV11-1; D unresolved. The germline gives CDR1 SGHAT, CDR2 FQDESV (reference sequence). V lost 4 bases and J 0 bases, leaving 4 bases between the germline ends. CDR3 length equals 13 residues. Full variable domain (rest looked up from reference TRBV11-1 and TRBJ1-3): EAEVAQSPRYKITEKSQAVAFWCDPISGHATLYWYRQILGQGPELLVQFQDESVVDDSQLPKDRFSAERLKGVDSTLKIQPAELGDSAMYLCASSWDSGNTIYFGEGSWLTVV.

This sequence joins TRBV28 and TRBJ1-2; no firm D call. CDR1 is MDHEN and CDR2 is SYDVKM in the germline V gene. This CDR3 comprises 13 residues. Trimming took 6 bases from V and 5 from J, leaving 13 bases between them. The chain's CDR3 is CASSFQTGYGYTF. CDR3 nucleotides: TGTGCCAGCAGCTTCCAGACGGGGTATGGCTACACCTTC.

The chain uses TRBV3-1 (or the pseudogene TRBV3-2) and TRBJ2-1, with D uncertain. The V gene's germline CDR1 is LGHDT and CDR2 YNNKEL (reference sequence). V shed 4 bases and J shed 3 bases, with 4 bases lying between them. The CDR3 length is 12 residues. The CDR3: CASSRSYNEQFF. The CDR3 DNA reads TGTGCCAGCAGCCGGAGCTACAATGAGCAGTTCTTC.

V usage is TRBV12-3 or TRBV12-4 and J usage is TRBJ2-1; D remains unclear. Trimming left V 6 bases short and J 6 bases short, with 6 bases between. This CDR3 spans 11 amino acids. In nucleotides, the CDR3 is TGTGCCAGCAGCTTCTTCAATGAGCAGTTCTTC. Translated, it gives CASSFFNEQFF.

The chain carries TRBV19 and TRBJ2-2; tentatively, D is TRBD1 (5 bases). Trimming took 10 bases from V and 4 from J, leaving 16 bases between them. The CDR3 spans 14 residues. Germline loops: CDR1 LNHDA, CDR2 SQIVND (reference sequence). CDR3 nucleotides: TGTGCCATCTCCAGGGTGCCCGGCACCGGGGAGCTGTTTTTT. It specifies CAISRVPGTGELFF.

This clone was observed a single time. CDR3 bases: TGTGCCAGCAGCTTGTCTCTCTACAATGAGCAGTTCTTC. This gives the protein CASSLSLYNEQFF. The J gene is TRBJ2-1, the V gene TRBV5-8; D unresolved. This CDR3 has 13 amino acids. V shed 1 base and J shed 3 bases, with 5 bases lying between them. Germline V gene sequence: CDR1 SGHTS, CDR2 YDEGEE.

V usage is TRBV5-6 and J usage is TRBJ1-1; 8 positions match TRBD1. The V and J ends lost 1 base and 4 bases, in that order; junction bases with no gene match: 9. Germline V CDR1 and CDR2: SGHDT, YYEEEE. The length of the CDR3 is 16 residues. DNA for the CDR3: TGTGCCAGCAGCTTGCGGGCAGGGGGCTTGGGCACTGAAGCTTTCTTT. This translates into CASSLRAGGLGTEAFF. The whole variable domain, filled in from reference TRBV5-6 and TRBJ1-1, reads DAGVTQSPTHLIKTRGQQVTLRCSPKSGHDTVSWYQQALGQGPQFIFQYYEEEERQRGNFPDRFSGHQFPNYSSELNVNALLLGDSALYLCASSLRAGGLGTEAFFGQGTRLTVV.

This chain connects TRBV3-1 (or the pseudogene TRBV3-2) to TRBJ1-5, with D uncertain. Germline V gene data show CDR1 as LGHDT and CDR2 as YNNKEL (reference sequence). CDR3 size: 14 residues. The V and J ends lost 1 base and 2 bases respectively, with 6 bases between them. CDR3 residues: CASSQASGNQPQHF. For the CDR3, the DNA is TGTGCCAGCAGCCAAGCGTCGGGCAATCAGCCCCAGCATTTT.

In DNA form, the CDR3 reads TGTGCCAGCAGTGAAGACGGGAGGGTGAGTGAAGCTTTCTTT. This encodes CASSEDGRVSEAFF. This sequence joins TRBV6-1 and TRBJ1-1, with unresolved D. This CDR3 is 14 amino acids long. Deletions cut 1 base from V and 7 bases from J, with 13 bases between. In germline, CDR1 is MNHNS, CDR2 SASEGT.

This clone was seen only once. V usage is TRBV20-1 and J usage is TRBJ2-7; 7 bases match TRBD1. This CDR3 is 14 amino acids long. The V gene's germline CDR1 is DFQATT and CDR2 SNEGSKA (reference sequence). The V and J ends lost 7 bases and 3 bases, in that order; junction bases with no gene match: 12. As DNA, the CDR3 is TGCAGTGTTGGTGACAGGGTATCCCTCTACGAGCAGTACTTC. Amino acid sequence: CSVGDRVSLYEQYF.

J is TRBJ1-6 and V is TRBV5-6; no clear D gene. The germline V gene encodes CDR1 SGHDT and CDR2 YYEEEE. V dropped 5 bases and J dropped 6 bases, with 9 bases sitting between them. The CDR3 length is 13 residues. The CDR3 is CASRRTANSPLHF. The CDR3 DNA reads TGTGCCAGCAGACGGACGGCTAATTCACCCCTCCACTTT.

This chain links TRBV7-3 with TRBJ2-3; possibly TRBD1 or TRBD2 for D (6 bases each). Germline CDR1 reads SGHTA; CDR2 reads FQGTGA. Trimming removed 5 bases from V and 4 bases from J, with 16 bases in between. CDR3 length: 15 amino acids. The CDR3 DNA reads TGTGCCAGCAGCCGGGGGCAGGGTGAGTCAGATACGCAGTATTTT. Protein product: CASSRGQGESDTQYF.

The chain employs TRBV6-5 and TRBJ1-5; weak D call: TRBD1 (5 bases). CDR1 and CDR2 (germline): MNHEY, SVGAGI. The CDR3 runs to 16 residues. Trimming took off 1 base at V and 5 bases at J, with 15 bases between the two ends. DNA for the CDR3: TGTGCCAGCAGTTACTTGGGACCGCGGAGGGATCAGCCCCAGCATTTT. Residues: CASSYLGPRRDQPQHF.

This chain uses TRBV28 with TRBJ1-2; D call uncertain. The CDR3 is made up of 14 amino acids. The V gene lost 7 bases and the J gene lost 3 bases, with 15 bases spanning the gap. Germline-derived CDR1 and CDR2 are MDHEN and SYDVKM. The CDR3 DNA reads TGTGCCAGCACCCTGTATAAGGGTTACTATGGCTACACCTTC. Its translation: CASTLYKGYYGYTF.

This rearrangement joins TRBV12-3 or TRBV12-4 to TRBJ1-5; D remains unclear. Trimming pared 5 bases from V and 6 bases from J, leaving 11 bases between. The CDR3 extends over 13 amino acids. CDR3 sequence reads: CASSPAGAQPQHF. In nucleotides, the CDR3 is TGTGCCAGCAGTCCGGCCGGAGCTCAGCCCCAGCATTTT.